These 9 T cell receptor beta chains were all obtained from the same sample, sequenced in a study of identical twins. MiXCR, applied by TCRdb to the 5' RACE reads, yields one record per CDR3 protein. The sample lists 1.5 million to 2 million distinct CDR3 sequences; under 35% were seen once. Material: cord blood. All receptors come from a newborn girl in good health.

A single count supports this clonotype. V is TRBV12-3 or TRBV12-4 and J is TRBJ2-7, with 9 bases identical to TRBD1. V was pared by 4 bases and J by 4 bases, with 8 bases of the junction left unmatched. The CDR3 has 15 amino acids. The CDR3 loop reads CASSWGQGVQYEQYF. The DNA for the CDR3 is TGTGCCAGCAGTTGGGGACAGGGCGTTCAATACGAGCAGTACTTC.

This clonotype was observed a handful of times. The V gene is TRBV29-1, the J gene TRBJ2-7, with TRBD2 matching over 10 bases. The trim removed 7 bases at V and 3 bases at J, leaving 9 bases unmatched. The CDR3 sequence is 14 residues long. Germline CDR1 reads SQVTM; CDR2 reads ANQGSEA. The chain's CDR3 is CSAIRTSGNYEQYF. Written as DNA, the CDR3 is TGCAGCGCTATACGGACTAGCGGAAACTACGAGCAGTACTTC.

This chain joins TRBV5-6 and TRBJ2-7, with TRBD2 identical over 7 bases. V trimming: 6 bases; J trimming: 0 bases; junction bases outside the gene matches: 6. The CDR3 totals 14 residues. Germline V lookup: CDR1 SGHDT, CDR2 YYEEEE. This CDR3 is CASTLAAVSYEQYF. The CDR3 coding sequence is TGTGCCAGCACCCTAGCGGCGGTCTCCTACGAGCAGTACTTC. The complete variable domain, with remaining parts taken from reference TRBV5-6 and TRBJ2-7, reads DAGVTQSPTHLIKTRGQQVTLRCSPKSGHDTVSWYQQALGQGPQFIFQYYEEEERQRGNFPDRFSGHQFPNYSSELNVNALLLGDSALYLCASTLAAVSYEQYFGPGTRLTVT.

This clonotype is a singleton in its sample. Mismatch with germline at one junction end may stem from a read error. CDR3 loop: CAGSQKGRGDTQYF. CDR3 in DNA: TGTGCCGGCAGCCAAAAAGGGAGGGGGGATACGCAGTATTTT. The chain carries TRBV11-2 and TRBJ2-3, with D possibly TRBD2 on 7 matching bases. Germline V lookup: CDR1 SGHAT, CDR2 FQNNGV. CDR3 length equals 14 residues.

The chain couples TRBV6-5 to TRBJ1-2, with TRBD1 matching 10 bases. The CDR3 has 15 residues. V gave up 6 bases and J gave up 3 bases; unmatched junction bases: 7. The germline CDR1 and CDR2 sequences are MNHEY and SVGAGI. CDR3 in amino acids: CASSPGQGGHYGYTF. As DNA, the CDR3 is TGTGCCAGCAGCCCCGGACAGGGGGGTCACTATGGCTACACCTTC.

For the CDR3, the DNA is TGTGCCAGCAGTTTATGGGGGGGGCAAGATACGCAGTATTTT. Protein product: CASSLWGGQDTQYF. The chain uses TRBV12-3 or TRBV12-4 and TRBJ2-3; a weak D match, TRBD2 (7 bases). The CDR3 runs 14 residues. V gave up 2 bases and J gave up 5 bases, with 11 bases separating them.

This clonotype showed up just a few times. V and J are TRBV12-3 or TRBV12-4 and TRBJ2-5, with 9 bases matching TRBD2. The V and J ends lost 4 bases and 4 bases, in that order; junction bases with no gene match: 10. This CDR3 is built from 16 residues. CDR3 protein: CASSSGTSGSRETQYF. CDR3 in DNA: TGTGCCAGCAGTTCGGGTACTAGCGGGTCACGAGAGACCCAGTACTTC.

The chain links TRBV15 to TRBJ1-6; D gene unclear. The CDR3 is made up of 14 amino acids. Germline lookup yields CDR1 LNHNV and CDR2 YYDKDF (reference sequence). Trimming removed 3 bases at V and 7 bases at J, with 10 bases between. The CDR3 nucleotides read TGTGCCACCAGCAGGGATCACTGGAATTCACCCCTCCACTTT. It encodes CATSRDHWNSPLHF.

This clonotype was observed a handful of times. The chain couples TRBV5-1 to TRBJ2-7; TRBD2 matches 7 bases. J lost 7 bases, V lost 4 bases, and 23 bases had no gene match. CDR3 length: 18 amino acids. CDR1 is SGHRS and CDR2 is YFSETQ in the germline V gene. The chain's CDR3 is CASSPPRSSSGRVNEQYF. The CDR3 bases are TGCGCCAGCAGCCCACCTCGTTCCTCGTCAGGGAGGGTAAATGAGCAGTACTTC.